These 27 T cell receptor beta chains were all obtained from the same sample, sequenced in a study of control samples from healthy donors and cancer patients. Generated by immunoSEQ multiplex PCR, the TCRdb table keeps only in-frame clones and is missing some. This sample has around 70,000 clones; about 95% occur once, and the top ten carry over 2.5%. Sequenced input: blood. These TCRs come from a woman in her thirties in good health.

The chain uses TRBV2 and TRBJ1-6, with TRBD1 identical over 8 bases. CDR1 and CDR2 from the germline V gene are SNHLY and FYNNEI. V was clipped by 8 bases and J by 1 base; unmatched bases: 4. This CDR3 spans 15 amino acids. The chain's CDR3 is CASFTGGSYNSPLHF. The CDR3 DNA reads TGTGCCAGCTTCACAGGGGGTTCCTATAATTCACCCCTCCACTTT.

The J gene is TRBJ1-1, the V gene TRBV5-1; D may be TRBD1 (5 bases). The length of the CDR3 is 14 residues. V lost 4 bases to trimming and J lost 11 bases, with 21 bases between them. Germline lookup yields CDR1 SGHRS and CDR2 YFSETQ. The CDR3 region has the DNA TGCGCCAGCAGCCCCGGGGGAGGGGCTCCGAGGGCTTTCTTT. Translation: CASSPGGGAPRAFF.

The V and J genes are TRBV19 and TRBJ2-1; no definite D call. Trimming cost V 0 bases and J 4 bases, with 13 bases left between them. Looked up from germline, CDR1 is LNHDA and CDR2 is SQIVND (reference sequence). This CDR3 contains 16 residues. The CDR3 loop reads CASSIDLSRLYNEQFF. For the CDR3, the DNA is TGTGCCAGTAGTATAGATCTTTCACGCCTTTACAATGAGCAGTTCTTC.

The rearrangement joins TRBV4-1 to TRBJ1-6; D not certain. The germline gives CDR1 MGHRA, CDR2 YSYEKL. V lost 0 bases, J lost 9 bases, and 12 bases lay in between. The CDR3 spans 15 residues. CDR3 in amino acids: CASSQDLGVGSPLHF. CDR3 DNA: TGCGCCAGCAGCCAAGATCTTGGGGTAGGTTCACCCCTCCACTTT.

V is TRBV2 and J is TRBJ2-3; 9 nucleotides line up with TRBD2. In germline, CDR1 is SNHLY, CDR2 FYNNEI. This CDR3 has 14 amino acids. The J segment lost 6 bases and the V segment lost 6 bases, leaving 7 bases of the junction unmatched. CDR3 sequence: CASRGRTSADTQYF. Here the CDR3 DNA reads TGTGCCAGCAGGGGTAGGACTAGCGCGGATACGCAGTATTTT.

This chain links TRBV28 with TRBJ2-5; D call uncertain. Germline CDR1 MDHEN, CDR2 SYDVKM. The CDR3 has 12 residues. V was cut by 7 bases and J by 4 bases, with 10 bases left in between. CDR3 in amino acids: CASNTDAETQYF. DNA for the CDR3: TGTGCCAGCAATACAGATGCAGAGACCCAGTACTTC.

V and J are TRBV28 and TRBJ1-1; D uncertain. CDR1 and CDR2 from the germline V gene are MDHEN and SYDVKM. The germline V and J ends were trimmed by 1 base and 1 base, with 4 bases remaining between them. The CDR3 has 13 residues. CDR3 DNA sequence: TGTGCCAGCAGTTTATCGGGGAACACTGAAGCTTTCTTT. Residues: CASSLSGNTEAFF.

The CDR3 nucleotides are TGCGCCAGCTCCCAGGGTATGTCCGGGGAGCTGTTTTTT. Residues: CASSQGMSGELFF. This rearrangement joins TRBV5-1 to TRBJ2-2; TRBD1 is a possible D gene (5 bases). Looked up from germline, CDR1 is SGHRS and CDR2 is YFSETQ. The CDR3 is 13 residues long. Trimming pared 7 bases from V and 6 bases from J, leaving 13 bases between.

The J gene is TRBJ2-7, the V gene TRBV7-5. TRBV7-5 is a documented pseudogene. The CDR3 extends over 11 amino acids. The CDR3 DNA is TGTGTCAGAAGCCTAGGGGGGGAGCAGTACGTC. Translated: CVRSLGGEQYV.

The J gene is TRBJ1-5, the V gene TRBV2; maybe TRBD1 (6 bases). With 5 bases removed from V and 2 bases from J, the gap between germline ends came to 10 bases. The CDR3 has 14 amino acids. CDR1 and CDR2 from the germline V gene are SNHLY and FYNNEI. This CDR3 reads CASSQGLGNQPQHF. The CDR3 coding sequence is TGTGCCAGCAGTCAGGGGTTAGGCAATCAGCCCCAGCATTTT.

The gene calls are TRBV15 and TRBJ2-5, with D possibly being TRBD1 (5 bases). Germline CDR1 and CDR2: LNHNV and YYDKDF (reference sequence). There are 15 residues in the CDR3. The V end was cut by 1 base, the J end by 2 bases, with 11 bases between. The CDR3 bases are TGTGCCACCAGCAGAGTTGGGGCAAGGCAAGAGACCCAGTACTTC. Translated: CATSRVGARQETQYF.

The rearrangement links TRBV7-9 to TRBJ1-1; 7 positions agree with TRBD1. In germline, CDR1 is SEHNR, CDR2 FQNEAQ (reference sequence). The CDR3 extends over 15 amino acids. J was trimmed by 2 bases and V by 6 bases; bases with no gene match: 9. CDR3 sequence reads: CASSRAGGRNTEAFF. The CDR3 nucleotides are TGTGCCAGCAGTAGGGCAGGGGGTAGAAACACTGAAGCTTTCTTT. Complete variable domain (other parts from reference TRBV7-9 and TRBJ1-1): DTGVSQNPRHKITKRGQNVTFRCDPISEHNRLYWYRQTLGQGPEFLTYFQNEAQLEKSRLLSDRFSAERPKGSFSTLEIQRTEQGDSAMYLCASSRAGGRNTEAFFGQGTRLTVV.

The chain has TRBV5-4 and TRBJ2-1; D gene uncertain. The CDR3 totals 12 residues. Trimming shortened V by 4 bases and J by 10 bases, and 12 bases separated the two germline ends. The germline gives CDR1 SGHNT, CDR2 YYREEE (reference sequence). In DNA, the CDR3 is TGTGCCAGCAGCCGCGTCGGGTTAGAGCAGTTCTTC. It is translated as CASSRVGLEQFF.

The chain carries TRBV6-5 and TRBJ2-7, with 10 positions matching TRBD1. CDR1 MNHEY and CDR2 SVGAGI come from the germline V gene. The CDR3 runs to 14 residues. V dropped 6 bases and J dropped 5; count of bases not matched to a gene: 7. The CDR3 DNA reads TGTGCCAGCAGAGATCCGGGACAGGGGAACGAGCAGTACTTC. Translation gives CASRDPGQGNEQYF.

The V and J genes are TRBV11-2 and TRBJ1-2; no reliable D call. Germline CDR1 SGHAT, CDR2 FQNNGV. The CDR3 covers 13 residues. Trimming removed 1 base at V and 3 bases at J, with 6 bases between. This CDR3 is CASSLGTDYGYTF. CDR3 sequence (DNA): TGTGCCAGCAGCTTAGGGACCGACTATGGCTACACCTTC. Supplemented by reference TRBV11-2 and TRBJ1-2, the full variable domain reads EAGVAQSPRYKIIEKRQSVAFWCNPISGHATLYWYQQILGQGPKLLIQFQNNGVVDDSQLPKDRFSAERLKGVDSTLKIQPAKLEDSAVYLCASSLGTDYGYTFGSGTRLTVV.

The V gene is TRBV30, the J gene TRBJ2-5, with D perhaps TRBD2 (5 bases). V was pared by 0 bases and J by 2 bases, with 10 bases between. Looked up from germline, CDR1 is GTSNPN and CDR2 is SVGIG (reference sequence). This CDR3 comprises 14 residues. CDR3 sequence (DNA): TGTGCCTGGAGTGTAGGGCCGGGGCAAGAGACCCAGTACTTC. Protein product: CAWSVGPGQETQYF.

The chain recombines TRBV3-1 (or the pseudogene TRBV3-2) with TRBJ2-5; D remains ambiguous. This CDR3 is 12 amino acids long. Germline loops: CDR1 LGHDT, CDR2 YNNKEL (reference sequence). Trimming removed 6 bases at V and 1 base at J, with 6 bases between. Here the CDR3 reads CASRGTQETQYF. For the CDR3, the DNA is TGTGCCAGCAGAGGCACCCAAGAGACCCAGTACTTC.

The J gene is TRBJ2-2, the V gene TRBV10-2, with 11 bases fitting TRBD2. V lost 3 bases and J lost 8; bases outside the gene matches: 5. This CDR3 region has 15 residues. Looked up from germline, CDR1 is WSHSY and CDR2 is SAAADI. The CDR3 protein is CASSDSGGARGELFF. CDR3 nucleotides: TGCGCCAGCAGTGATAGCGGGGGGGCCCGAGGGGAGCTGTTTTTT.

The gene calls are TRBV19 and TRBJ1-1; a weak D match, TRBD1 (5 bases). Germline-derived CDR1 and CDR2 are LNHDA and SQIVND (reference sequence). There are 13 residues in the CDR3. V lost 2 bases, J lost 11 bases, and 15 bases lay in between. The CDR3 DNA follows: TGTGCCAGTAGTATAAGCCTGGGGGAGGGGGCTTTCTTT. This gives the protein CASSISLGEGAFF. The variable domain in full, with the rest retrieved from reference TRBV19 and TRBJ1-1, is DGGITQSPKYLFRKEGQNVTLSCEQNLNHDAMYWYRQDPGQGLRLIYYSQIVNDFQKGDIAEGYSVSREKKESFPLTVTSAQKNPTAFYLCASSISLGEGAFFGQGTRLTVV.

V and J are TRBV6-1 and TRBJ2-1, with TRBD2 matching over 7 bases. Germline CDR1 is MNHNS and CDR2 is SASEGT. CDR3 length equals 15 residues. The trim removed 1 base at V and 3 bases at J, leaving 3 bases unmatched. For the CDR3, the DNA is TGTGCCAGCAGTGAAGGGCTAGCGGACTACAATGAGCAGTTCTTC. It is translated as CASSEGLADYNEQFF.

The rearrangement uses TRBV7-8 and TRBJ2-5, with TRBD1 matching over 8 bases. In germline, CDR1 is SGHVS, CDR2 FQNEAQ. J lost 5 bases, V lost 5 bases, and 13 bases had no gene match. The CDR3 extends over 16 amino acids. CDR3 coding DNA: TGTGCCAGCAGCATCCCCGGGACAGGAGTGTCTGAGACCCAGTACTTC. Translated: CASSIPGTGVSETQYF.

This rearrangement joins TRBV9 to TRBJ1-1; unclear D gene. The V end was cut by 4 bases, the J end by 1 base, with 11 bases between. Per the germline V gene, CDR1 is SGDLS and CDR2 is YYNGEE. CDR3 size: 14 residues. The CDR3 DNA follows: TGTGCCAGCAGCCCCCAGACGGGGAACACTGAAGCTTTCTTT. Translation gives CASSPQTGNTEAFF. The full variable domain, rest sourced from reference TRBV9 and TRBJ1-1, is DSGVTQTPKHLITATGQRVTLRCSPRSGDLSVYWYQQSLDQGLQFLIQYYNGEERAKGNILERFSAQQFPDLHSELNLSSLELGDSALYFCASSPQTGNTEAFFGQGTRLTVV.

This chain links TRBV19 with TRBJ1-1; the D is unclear. The CDR3 extends over 14 amino acids. CDR1 LNHDA and CDR2 SQIVND come from the germline V gene (reference sequence). V gave up 6 bases and J gave up 2 bases, with 13 bases separating them. CDR3 DNA: TGTGCCAGTAGACTTGCTACTACCAACACTGAAGCTTTCTTT. It specifies CASRLATTNTEAFF.

V and J are TRBV6-5 and TRBJ1-5; D gene uncertain. CDR3 length: 15 amino acids. Deletions cut 0 bases from V and 2 bases from J, with 8 bases between. The germline gives CDR1 MNHEY, CDR2 SVGAGI. The CDR3 coding sequence is TGTGCCAGCAGTTACTCGATACTGGGCAATCAGCCCCAGCATTTT. Its translation: CASSYSILGNQPQHF.

The J gene is TRBJ1-2, the V gene TRBV3-1 (or the pseudogene TRBV3-2); possible D gene TRBD1, 5 bases. There are 12 residues in the CDR3. The ends were cut back, 3 bases at V and 5 bases at J, with 7 bases in the middle. The germline CDR1 and CDR2 sequences are LGHDT and YNNKEL (reference sequence). The CDR3 DNA reads TGTGCCAGCAGCCATAGACAGTATGGCTACACCTTC. Residues: CASSHRQYGYTF.

The rearrangement joins TRBV6-6 to TRBJ1-4, with 8 positions matching TRBD1. This CDR3 has 14 amino acids. V trimming: 6 bases; J trimming: 4 bases; junction bases outside the gene matches: 4. Germline CDR1 and CDR2: MNHNY and SVGAGI (reference sequence). The CDR3 sequence: CASSYTGGNEKLFF. The CDR3 nucleotides read TGTGCCAGCAGCTATACAGGGGGTAATGAAAAACTGTTTTTT.

This rearrangement joins TRBV4-1 to TRBJ2-1, with D perhaps TRBD1 or TRBD2 (5 bases each). The CDR3 runs 16 residues. V lost 1 base and J 0 bases, leaving 10 bases between the germline ends. Germline V gene data show CDR1 as MGHRA and CDR2 as YSYEKL. The DNA for the CDR3 is TGCGCCAGCAGCCAAGTTTCTGGGGGCTCCTACAATGAGCAGTTCTTC. It yields the protein CASSQVSGGSYNEQFF.